What follows is one T cell receptor beta chain and its context. The antigen it recognizes is unknown. There are no base qualities to consult, and no much larger clone falls within one base. This sample stems from a study of OX40 agonist ivuxolimab in advanced cancers. Background on the whole study: Ivuxolimab was a fully human IgG2 agonistic monoclonal antibody targeting the costimulatory receptor OX40 (CD134). Intravenous ivuxolimab was administered to patients every 2 weeks at six dose levels: 0.01, 0.1, 0.3, 1.5, 3 and 10 mg/kg. Of the approximately 50 patients in dose escalation, 19 had hepatocellular carcinoma, about 15 had melanoma, 9 had renal cell carcinoma and 9 had head and neck cancer. The dose-escalation cohort was around 83% male with a mean age of about 65 years, ranging from roughly 23 to 90. Patients were allowed to have had prior anti-PD-1, anti-PD-L1 or anti-CTLA-4 therapy, and 40% to 45% of the dose-escalation patients had been treated with checkpoint inhibitors. Partial responses occurred in three dose-escalation patients, of whom one had hepatocellular carcinoma and two had cutaneous melanoma. Peripheral TCRbeta sequencing aimed to test whether ivuxolimab altered TCR sequence diversity and caused clonal T-cell expansion. The monotherapy dose-escalation portion (N of about 52 patients) of the phase I ivuxolimab trial is reported in the paper.

Genomic DNA was extracted from sorted cells for sequencing of the TCRbeta CDR3 region. TCRbeta CDR3 regions were sequenced using the immunoSEQ Assay. In TCRdb, the immuneACCESS table is reduced to in-frame sequences with V and J assigned. These tables do not hold every clone; where another copy was compared, an unresolved V gene accounts for under half, and the others remain unexplained. Across this sample there are tens of thousands of clones, with around four fifths seen only once. About 1.8% of the sample is taken by the ten largest. The trial excluded patients who had a history of autoimmune disease or who were on systemic immunosuppression. Peripheral blood for TCR sequencing was collected from all dose cohorts at baseline, on cycle 4 day 1, and on cycle 7 day 1. The samples were drawn from a first-in-human, open-label, multicenter phase I dose-escalation trial of ivuxolimab. Adults with locally advanced or metastatic melanoma, renal cell carcinoma, hepatocellular carcinoma or head and neck squamous cell carcinoma were enrolled in the trial. Before TCR sequencing, CD4+ T cells and CD8+ T cells from peripheral blood were sorted into separate populations.

Study-wide findings and limitations: After ivuxolimab, CD8+ T cells had more expanded clones than CD4+ T cells on average. Low levels of normalized T-cell clonal expansion were also seen in some nonresponding patients. At doses of 0.1 to 3.0 mg/kg, clonal expansion of both CD4+ and CD8+ blood T cells was observed from baseline to week 6. Partial responders in the 0.1-3.0 mg/kg groups had among the lowest normalized peripheral clonal expansion, especially among CD8+ T cells. Which antigens the clonally expanded peripheral T cells were specific for was not determined.

The source was CD4+ or CD8+ T cells sorted from blood, collected in a trial of the OX40 agonist ivuxolimab. The source is an adult with an advanced solid tumor such as melanoma, head and neck, liver or kidney cancer.

The CDR3 region has the sequence CASSLVGAADTQYF. The bases read TGTGCCAGCAGCTTAGTAGGGGCGGCAGATACGCAGTATTTT. The V and J segments used are TRBV7-2 and TRBJ2-3; the D segment could be TRBD1, given 5 matching bases. From cysteine to phenylalanine, the CDR3 is 14 amino acids long. Left in the record is the CDR3 DNA by itself, 42 bases read in frame from the first base. In the germline V gene, CDR1 corresponds to SGHTA and CDR2 to FQGNSA. V gives up 1 base and J gives up 4 bases, and the segment between their germline ends measures 9 bases.